Listed here are 21 T cell receptor beta chains from one sample, sequenced in a study of OX40 agonist ivuxolimab in advanced cancers. Method: immunoSEQ multiplex PCR; TCRdb's copy keeps in-frame clones and lacks some. The sample has about 35,000 clones, 82% seen once. Material: CD4+ or CD8+ T cells sorted from blood, obtained in a trial of the OX40 agonist ivuxolimab. The receptors derive from an adult with an advanced solid tumor such as melanoma, head and neck, liver or kidney cancer.

The V call is TRBV18, the J call TRBJ1-3; D not resolved. CDR1 KGHSH and CDR2 LQKENI come from the germline V gene. The germline V and J ends were trimmed by 3 bases and 7 bases, with 13 bases remaining between them. The CDR3 totals 14 residues. CDR3 protein: CASSPGPGWNTIYF. CDR3 sequence (DNA): TGTGCCAGCTCACCCGGTCCGGGTTGGAACACCATATATTTT.

This clone has only one observation. CDR3 coding DNA: TGTGCCAGCAGCCAACCTCCGACTGGGGAGGGGACCCAGTACTTC. This gives the protein CASSQPPTGEGTQYF. The J gene is TRBJ2-5, the V gene TRBV7-6, with 7 bases lining up with TRBD2. V dropped 5 bases and J dropped 7; count of bases not matched to a gene: 13. CDR1 SGHVS and CDR2 FNYEAQ come from the germline V gene. This CDR3 spans 15 amino acids.

The genes are TRBV28 and TRBJ2-7, with 7 bases matching TRBD2. The CDR3 has 13 amino acids. Trimming removed 2 bases from V and 4 bases from J; junction bases left unmatched: 2. Germline V lookup: CDR1 MDHEN, CDR2 SYDVKM. This CDR3 is CASSLAGEYEQYF. The CDR3 DNA is TGTGCCAGCAGTTTAGCGGGGGAGTACGAGCAGTACTTC.

The V gene is TRBV11-3, the J gene TRBJ1-6; D may be TRBD1 (5 bases). Germline V gives CDR1 SGHNT, CDR2 YENEEA. The CDR3 has 14 amino acids. The germline V and J ends were trimmed by 5 bases and 14 bases, with 19 bases remaining between them. The DNA of the CDR3 is TGTGCCAGCAGCGTCTCCGGGGCGGCGGGGACCCTCCACTTT. Residues: CASSVSGAAGTLHF.

In DNA, the CDR3 is TGTGCCAGCAGCTTATCGAAAGCTAACTATGGCTACACCTTC. Its protein is CASSLSKANYGYTF. This sequence joins TRBV7-2 and TRBJ1-2; no clear D gene. The CDR3 has 14 residues. Trimming removed 2 bases at V and 0 bases at J, with 7 bases between. Germline loops: CDR1 SGHTA, CDR2 FQGNSA.

This chain connects TRBV5-6 to TRBJ2-5; 9 positions agree with TRBD2. This CDR3 spans 14 amino acids. Trimming cost V 2 bases and J 4 bases; bases outside gene matches: 3. CDR1 SGHDT and CDR2 YYEEEE come from the germline V gene. CDR3 protein: CASSLAGLAETQYF. The CDR3 nucleotides read TGTGCCAGCAGCTTAGCGGGACTAGCAGAGACCCAGTACTTC.

This clone has a single count. The genes are TRBV7-9 and TRBJ2-1, with TRBD2 matching over 9 bases. The V segment lost 0 bases and the J segment 9 bases; nucleotides outside the gene matches: 9. CDR3 length equals 16 residues. Per germline, CDR1 SEHNR and CDR2 FQNEAQ (reference sequence). In DNA, the CDR3 is TGTGCCAGCAGCTTAGCACTAGCGGGCTCCGGCGCTGAGCAGTTCTTC. The encoded protein is CASSLALAGSGAEQFF.

Regarding this clone: An end of the junction differs from the germline gene, which may be a read error. The chain employs TRBV18 and TRBJ1-3; D unresolved. The CDR3 is 13 residues long. From germline, CDR1 is KGHSH and CDR2 LQKENI. CDR3 region: CASSPPAGNTIYF. CDR3 sequence (DNA): TGTGCCAGCTCCCCACCTGCGGGAAACACCATATATTTT.

The count of this clone is one. The chain links TRBV7-2 to TRBJ2-7; D is perhaps TRBD2 (6 bases). From germline, CDR1 is SGHTA and CDR2 FQGNSA. V lost 3 bases and J lost 2, with 11 bases in between. The CDR3 is 14 residues long. DNA for the CDR3: TGTGCCAGCAGCTTGGCGGGGATAACCTACGAGCAGTACTTC. Residues: CASSLAGITYEQYF.

The rearrangement joins TRBV5-1 to TRBJ2-1; a weak D match, TRBD2 (5 bases). The CDR3 runs to 12 residues. Germline CDR1 SGHRS, CDR2 YFSETQ. V shed 0 bases and J shed 12 bases, with 10 bases lying between them. This CDR3 is CASSLDVGGQFF. As DNA, the CDR3 is TGCGCCAGCAGCTTGGATGTAGGAGGGCAGTTCTTC.

This clone came up a few times. This chain joins TRBV27 and TRBJ2-2; TRBD2 aligns across 9 bases. The CDR3 length is 16 residues. Germline V gene data show CDR1 as MNHEY and CDR2 as SMNVEV (reference sequence). V gave up 0 bases and J gave up 7 bases; unmatched junction bases: 6. CDR3 DNA sequence: TGTGCCAGCAGTTTATCGGGACTAGCTATTTTCGGGGAGCTGTTTTTT. Amino acid sequence: CASSLSGLAIFGELFF.

The rearrangement joins TRBV30 to TRBJ1-1; 7 bases are a match to TRBD1. Germline V gene sequence: CDR1 GTSNPN, CDR2 SVGIG (reference sequence). J was trimmed by 0 bases and V by 5 bases; bases with no gene match: 12. The CDR3 totals 16 residues. The CDR3 loop is CAWGKRDRYMNTEAFF. DNA of the CDR3: TGTGCCTGGGGAAAGAGGGACAGATATATGAACACTGAAGCTTTCTTT.

The chain is built from TRBV29-1 and TRBJ2-5; D may be TRBD1 (5 bases). The CDR3 is made up of 15 amino acids. V lost 8 bases, J lost 1 base, and 20 bases lay in between. The V gene's germline CDR1 is SQVTM and CDR2 ANQGSEA. In nucleotides, the CDR3 is TGCAGCACGCCTCTGACTGGGGCCCCCCAAGAGACCCAGTACTTC. It codes for CSTPLTGAPQETQYF.

The CDR3 here is CASSSQGRSDTQYF. CDR3 bases: TGTGCCAGCAGCTCACAGGGCCGGTCAGATACGCAGTATTTT. The chain carries TRBV11-1 and TRBJ2-3; the D gene is possibly TRBD1 (6 bases). The germline V and J ends were trimmed by 4 bases and 4 bases, with 12 bases remaining between them. Germline CDR1 is SGHAT and CDR2 is FQDESV (reference sequence). This CDR3 has 14 amino acids.

The V gene is TRBV6-1, the J gene TRBJ2-5; D uncertain. Trimming cost V 1 base and J 1 base, with 10 bases left between them. The germline CDR1 and CDR2 sequences are MNHNS and SASEGT. There are 15 residues in the CDR3. The DNA for the CDR3 is TGTGCCAGCAGTGAAGGAGGAACGACCCAAGAGACCCAGTACTTC. This encodes CASSEGGTTQETQYF.

The chain employs TRBV4-2 and TRBJ1-2, with D possibly being TRBD1 (5 bases). There are 14 residues in the CDR3. The germline V gene has CDR1 LGHNA and CDR2 YNFKEQ. Trimming took off 0 bases at V and 4 bases at J, with 9 bases between the two ends. The CDR3 nucleotides are TGTGCCAGCAGCCAAGAAGGACATATCTATGGCTACACCTTC. Protein: CASSQEGHIYGYTF.

The chain couples TRBV11-2 to TRBJ2-1; no reliable D call. The CDR3 is 12 residues long. CDR1 SGHAT and CDR2 FQNNGV come from the germline V gene. V was shortened by 1 base and J by 9 bases, with 7 bases between the two germline ends. CDR3 sequence: CASSLGEVEQFF. DNA of the CDR3: TGTGCCAGCAGCTTAGGTGAGGTTGAGCAGTTCTTC.

This sequence joins TRBV11-2 and TRBJ2-7; D call uncertain. The germline gives CDR1 SGHAT, CDR2 FQNNGV. The CDR3 is 12 residues long. Trimming cost V 5 bases and J 2 bases, with 7 bases left between them. DNA of the CDR3: TGTGCCAGCAGCCAGACCACCTACGAGCAGTACTTC. Protein: CASSQTTYEQYF.

This rearrangement joins TRBV29-1 to TRBJ2-1; possible D gene TRBD1, 6 bases. In germline, CDR1 is SQVTM, CDR2 ANQGSEA. The CDR3 has 14 amino acids. V dropped 4 bases and J dropped 4 bases, with 14 bases sitting between them. The CDR3 protein is CSVGSTGPYNEQFF. CDR3 DNA: TGCAGCGTTGGTAGTACAGGGCCGTACAATGAGCAGTTCTTC.

The V call is TRBV6-1, the J call TRBJ1-5, with TRBD1 as a possible D gene (5 bases). Germline CDR1 is MNHNS and CDR2 is SASEGT. The CDR3 contains 14 residues. The V end lost 5 bases, the J end lost 5 bases, and 13 bases lay between the germline ends. The CDR3 DNA reads as TGTGCCAGCAGTCATGGGGAGGGGTATCAGCCCCAGCATTTT. It codes for CASSHGEGYQPQHF.

The V and J genes are TRBV18 and TRBJ2-2, with D possibly matching TRBD1 (6 bases). Between the trimmed V and J ends, which lost 6 bases and 0 bases, there was a span of 23 bases. The CDR3 totals 19 residues. CDR1 is KGHSH, CDR2 LQKENI, per germline. CDR3 loop: CASSRRSRDTYSNTGELFF. CDR3 DNA sequence: TGTGCCAGCTCTCGAAGATCCCGGGACACCTACTCGAACACCGGGGAGCTGTTTTTT.